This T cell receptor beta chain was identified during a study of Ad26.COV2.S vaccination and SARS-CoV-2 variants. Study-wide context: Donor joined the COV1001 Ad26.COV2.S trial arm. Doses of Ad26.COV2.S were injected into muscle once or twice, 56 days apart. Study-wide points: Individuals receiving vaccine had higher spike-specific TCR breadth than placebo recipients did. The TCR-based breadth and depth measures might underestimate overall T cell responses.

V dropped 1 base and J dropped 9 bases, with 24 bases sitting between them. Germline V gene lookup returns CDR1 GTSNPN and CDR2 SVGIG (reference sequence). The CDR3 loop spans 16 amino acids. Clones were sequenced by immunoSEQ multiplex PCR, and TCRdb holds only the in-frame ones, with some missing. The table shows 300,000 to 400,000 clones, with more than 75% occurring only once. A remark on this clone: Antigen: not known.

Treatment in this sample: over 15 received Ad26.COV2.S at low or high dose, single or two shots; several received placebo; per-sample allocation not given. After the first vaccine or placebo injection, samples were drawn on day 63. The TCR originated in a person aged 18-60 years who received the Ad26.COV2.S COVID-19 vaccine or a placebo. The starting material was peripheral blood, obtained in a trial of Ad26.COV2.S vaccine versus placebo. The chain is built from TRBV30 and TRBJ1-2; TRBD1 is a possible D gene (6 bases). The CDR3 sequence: CAWSGGLVGIEISYTF. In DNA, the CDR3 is TGTGCCTGGAGTGGGGGGCTTGTAGGGATTGAAATTAGCTACACCTTC.